The 7 T cell receptor beta chains presented below share a single source sample, sequenced in a study of T cell clonality in common variable immunodeficiency. TCRdb's table, derived via immunoSEQ multiplex PCR, lists solely in-frame clones and lacks some. The sample contains tens of thousands of clones, none occurring once; 9.5% lies in the top ten. Sequenced material: peripheral blood mononuclear cells. These receptor sequences come from a person aged 18 to 75 in good health.

In its sample, this clone was seen many times. The missing CDR3 end, 3 residues past where the read stops, is filled in from the germline J gene. The chain recombines TRBV5-1 with TRBJ2-7; 8 bases map to TRBD2. CDR3 length equals 14 residues. Looked up from germline, CDR1 is SGHRS and CDR2 is YFSETQ. The V gene end was trimmed by 2 bases and the J gene end by 2 bases; junction bases not matched to a gene: 3. CDR3 DNA (partial): TGCGCCAGCAGCTTTCGGGGGGGGACCTACGAG. Protein sequence: CASSFRGGTYE. The whole CDR3 protein reads CASSFRGGTYEQYF.

In this sample, this clone turned up a few times. The CDR3 end is not reached by the read, which stops 3 residues before it; the germline J gene fills it in. V usage is TRBV7-8 and J usage is TRBJ1-5; D gene ambiguous. Germline CDR1 is SGHVS and CDR2 is FQNEAQ. The ends were cut back, 3 bases at V and 7 bases at J, with 10 bases in the middle. This CDR3 is built from 13 residues. The part of the CDR3 DNA that was read is TGTGCCAGCAGCTTTATAGGAGGGCAGCCC. This sequence encodes CASSFIGGQP. The CDR3 as a whole reads CASSFIGGQPQHF.

This clone was counted ten times or more. The CDR3 goes on 3 residues after the read ends, and that part is filled in from the germline J gene. J is TRBJ2-3 and V is TRBV5-1, with 7 bases identical to TRBD2. The CDR3 sequence is 15 residues long. From germline, CDR1 is SGHRS and CDR2 YFSETQ. With V trimmed by 2 bases and J by 3 bases, 6 bases remained unmatched. The part of the CDR3 DNA that was read is TGCGCCAGCAGCTTTACGGCGGGAGTAACAGATACG. This encodes CASSFTAGVTDT. The entire CDR3 protein is CASSFTAGVTDTQYF.

This clone has ten or more counts. The observed sequence ends 3 residues before the CDR3 terminus, with the missing tail filled in from the germline J gene. V usage is TRBV6-2 or TRBV6-3 and J usage is TRBJ2-7; D is uncertain. The ends were cut back, 5 bases at V and 6 bases at J, with 8 bases in the middle. This CDR3 is built from 11 residues. Per the germline V gene, CDR1 is MNHEY and CDR2 is SVGEGT. CDR3 DNA (partial): TGTGCCAGCAGTACCGTCGGCGAG. Its protein product is CASSTVGE. In full, the CDR3 is CASSTVGEQYF.

This clone was seen many times. The read terminates 3 residues before the CDR3 end, so the remaining end is supplied by the germline J gene. The chain is built from TRBV30 and TRBJ2-5, with D maybe TRBD2 (7 bases). The CDR3 is made up of 15 amino acids. The germline V gene has CDR1 GTSNPN and CDR2 SVGIG (reference sequence). The germline V and J ends were trimmed by 5 bases and 4 bases, with 20 bases remaining between them. CDR3 bases read: TGTGCCTGGGGCCCGGGGGGCCGAGGGGGAGAGACC. Translation: CAWGPGGRGGET. In full, the CDR3 is CAWGPGGRGGETQYF. Combining the CDR3 with reference TRBV30 and TRBJ2-5 gives the whole variable domain SQTIHQWPATLVQPVGSPLSLECTVEGTSNPNLYWYRQAAGRGLQLLFYSVGIGQISSEVPQNLSASRPQDRQFILSSKKLLLSDSGFYLCAWGPGGRGGETQYFGPGTRLLVL.

There are many counts of this clone. Read coverage stops 3 residues before the CDR3 terminus; the germline J gene supplies the remainder. The chain carries TRBV6-4 and TRBJ1-2; D gene unclear. The CDR3 has 12 amino acids. V dropped 5 bases and J dropped 5 bases, with 9 bases sitting between them. From germline, CDR1 is MRHNA and CDR2 SNTAGT. CDR3 loop: CASSYTGYGYTF. Incomplete CDR3 DNA: TGTGCCAGCAGTTATACGGGGTATGGC.

This clone was seen more than once but under ten times. This may arise from a read error, as a much more abundant clone is one base away. Sequencing ends 3 residues short of the CDR3 end; the germline J gene provides the rest. The V call is TRBV19, the J call TRBJ2-2; the match to TRBD1 covers 10 bases. The CDR3 is 14 residues long. Germline CDR1 is LNHDA and CDR2 is SQIVND (reference sequence). CDR3 sequence: CASSIGTGDEKLFF. The sequenced part of the CDR3 DNA is TGTGCCAGTAGTATCGGGACAGGGGATGAAAAG.